A selection of T cell receptor beta chains follows, all from one sample in a study of cytomegalovirus exposure and HLA in healthy donors. Assay: immunoSEQ multiplex PCR; the TCRdb copy retains only in-frame clones and omits some. The profile shows some 150,000 clones, over 75% of them singletons. The sample was PBMCs. These TCRs come from a man aged 35 to 55 in good health and CMV-seronegative. The CDR3 runs from the conserved cysteine through the conserved F or W. The D gene is left open where the match is weak. Where a row states a size, it is once, few, many or the class of an expanded clone; other rows omit it.

CDR3 DNA | CDR3 protein | D gene | clone size | J gene | V gene
TGTGCCAGCAGTGAAAAGGCTAGCGGGGGAGGGATCCACGAGCAGTACTTC | CASSEKASGGGIHEQYF | TRBD2 | . | TRBJ2-7 | TRBV6-1
TGCGCCAGCAAACGGGGCAATCAGCCCCAGCATTTT | CASKRGNQPQHF | . | . | TRBJ1-5 | TRBV6-1
TGCGCCAGCAGCCGCGACAGCTATGGCTACACCTTC | CASSRDSYGYTF | . | . | TRBJ1-2 | TRBV5-1
TGTGCCAGCAGCGTGGGAGGTCGTCTGGGAACCGGGGAGCTGTTTTTT | CASSVGGRLGTGELFF | . | . | TRBJ2-2 | TRBV9
TGTGCCAGCAGCCCGGACAACCTGTACCAAGAGACCCAGTACTTC | CASSPDNLYQETQYF | . | . | TRBJ2-5 | TRBV7-9
TGTGCCAGTAATTCCGACAGGGGGCGCACCGGGGAGCTGTTTTTT | CASNSDRGRTGELFF | TRBD1 | . | TRBJ2-2 | TRBV19
TGTGCCAGCAGGAAAGGGGTTCTCTACGAGCAGTACTTC | CASRKGVLYEQYF | . | . | TRBJ2-7 | TRBV2
TGCGCCAGCAGCCAAGATTTGACAATGGAAGAGACCCAGTACTTC | CASSQDLTMEETQYF | . | . | TRBJ2-5 | TRBV4-1
TGTGCCAGCGGGGGACGGGGGGGCCGAGGGGAGACCCAGTACTTC | CASGGRGGRGETQYF | TRBD2 | once | TRBJ2-5 | TRBV27
TGTGCCAGTATGTTTGCAGGGGAAGCTTTCTTT | CASMFAGEAFF | . | . | TRBJ1-1 | TRBV19
TGCGCCAGCCTATCCCCTCGGCTAGCGGCCACAGATACGCAGTATTTT | CASLSPRLAATDTQYF | TRBD2 | . | TRBJ2-3 | TRBV10-2
TGTGCCAGCAGCTTGGAACAGGGCGTCTCTGGAAACACCATATATTTT | CASSLEQGVSGNTIYF | . | . | TRBJ1-3 | TRBV5-6
TGTGCCAGCAGCTTGGCGGGGGCCACTAGCACAGATACGCAGTATTTT | CASSLAGATSTDTQYF | . | . | TRBJ2-3 | TRBV11-2
TGTGCCAGCAGTACTCCCGGGACAGGGGACAATGAGCAGTTCTTC | CASSTPGTGDNEQFF | TRBD1 | . | TRBJ2-1 | TRBV28
TGTGCCACCAGCAAAGGCCGGACAGGGAACTATGGCTACACCTTC | CATSKGRTGNYGYTF | TRBD1 | . | TRBJ1-2 | TRBV15
TGTGCCAGCAGCTTAGCGTTCCGGAACACTGAAGCTTTCTTT | CASSLAFRNTEAFF | . | once | TRBJ1-1 | TRBV7-2
TGTGCCTGGGACACGGGACAGGGGTATTCACCCCTCCACTTT | CAWDTGQGYSPLHF | TRBD1 | . | TRBJ1-6 | TRBV30
TGTGCCAGCAGTGGTCTTAGCGGGCCCACCGGGGAGCTGTTTTTT | CASSGLSGPTGELFF | TRBD2 | . | TRBJ2-2 | TRBV2
TGTGCCAGCAGCTCTATTCGAGACTCCTATAATTCACCCCTCCACTTT | CASSSIRDSYNSPLHF | . | . | TRBJ1-6 | TRBV13
TGTGCCAGCTCACCGACGGCTAGCAATGAGCAGTTCTTC | CASSPTASNEQFF | . | . | TRBJ2-1 | TRBV18
TGTGCCAGCAGCCGCCTCTCCGGGACAGTCCCCGAAGCTTTCTTT | CASSRLSGTVPEAFF | TRBD1 | . | TRBJ1-1 | TRBV7-8
TGTGCCAGTAGTAACGAAACAGCTCGCAATTATGGCTACACCTTC | CASSNETARNYGYTF | . | few | TRBJ1-2 | TRBV19
TGTGCCAGCAGCTTATCCCGAGTCACAGATACGCAGTATTTT | CASSLSRVTDTQYF | . | . | TRBJ2-3 | TRBV7-2
TGTGCCAGCAGTTCGGGGACAGGGGGTTCTCAGCCCCAGCATTTT | CASSSGTGGSQPQHF | TRBD1 | . | TRBJ1-5 | TRBV5-4
TGCAGCGTTCGAGACAGAAGAACTGAAGCTTTCTTT | CSVRDRRTEAFF | . | . | TRBJ1-1 | TRBV29-1
TGTGCAAGTCGCTTCGGGGTCCCGAATCAGCCCCAGCATTTT | CASRFGVPNQPQHF | . | . | TRBJ1-5 | TRBV12-2
TGTGCCAGCAGTTTGGGTAGCGGGGGGGTGAATGAGCAGTTCTTC | CASSLGSGGVNEQFF | TRBD2 | . | TRBJ2-1 | TRBV27
TGTGCCAGCAGTGAATTCAGGGGCCTCTCCTACGAGCAGTACTTC | CASSEFRGLSYEQYF | . | . | TRBJ2-7 | TRBV6-1
TGTGCCAGCAGCTTAGCGCAGGGGGAGGATGGCTACACCTTC | CASSLAQGEDGYTF | TRBD1 | . | TRBJ1-2 | TRBV7-2
TGTGCCACCCCGGGGGGTAGCGAATCGACCCAGTACTTC | CATPGGSESTQYF | TRBD2 | few | TRBJ2-5 | TRBV7-9
TGTGCCAGCAGAAGAGAAAGGGGGGGGAACTACGGCTACACCTTC | CASRRERGGNYGYTF | . | . | TRBJ1-2 | TRBV6-1
TGTGCCAGCAGCTTAGGCGGAGAATACGAGCAGTACTTC | CASSLGGEYEQYF | . | . | TRBJ2-7 | TRBV11-3
TGTGCCAGCACCCAAGGGTTACAGGGGAGGAACACCATATATTTT | CASTQGLQGRNTIYF | TRBD1 | . | TRBJ1-3 | TRBV25-1
TGCGCCAGCAGCCAAGATTCACGGGGGGCACTTGGCTACACCTTC | CASSQDSRGALGYTF | . | . | TRBJ1-2 | TRBV4-1
TGTGCCAGCAGCTTGGACGGGACAGCTAGCAATCAGCCCCAGCATTTT | CASSLDGTASNQPQHF | TRBD1 | . | TRBJ1-5 | TRBV5-5
TGTTCCAGCAGCTTACAGGAGAGACAGTGGGGTTATGGCTACACCTTC | CSSSLQERQWGYGYTF | . | . | TRBJ1-2 | TRBV7-9
TGTGCCAGCAGTAAGGAGACGGGTGGCTACACCTTC | CASSKETGGYTF | . | . | TRBJ1-2 | TRBV7-2
TGTGCCAGCGGTGGGACAGGGGCTGGAAACACCATATATTTT | CASGGTGAGNTIYF | TRBD1 | many | TRBJ1-3 | TRBV6-1
TGCGCCAGCAGCTTGGGGGGGGCTGGGGCCAACGTCCTGACTTTC | CASSLGGAGANVLTF | . | . | TRBJ2-6 | TRBV5-1
TGTGCCACCAGCAGACCCCAGGCAGTCCAACCTCATGGCTACACCTTC | CATSRPQAVQPHGYTF | . | . | TRBJ1-2 | TRBV15